A selection of T cell receptor beta chains follows, all from one sample in a study of blood T cell repertoires in COVID-19. The protocol was immunoSEQ multiplex PCR, while the TCRdb copy is restricted to in-frame clones and leaves out a portion. Of around 300,000 clones in the sample, 70% to 90% were seen once. The sequencing sample was made of peripheral blood. All receptors derive from a woman in her fifties or sixties with active or convalescent COVID-19. CDR3s include the opening cysteine and the closing phenylalanine or tryptophan. D genes are given only for firm matches. Clone sizes are given selectively: once, few, many, or a class where the clone is expanded.

TRBV3-1/TRBV3-2	-	-	TRBJ2-7	CATSRGGGTREQYF	TGTGCCACCAGCCGAGGGGGGGGGACCCGGGAGCAGTACTTC
TRBV7-3	-	TRBD2	TRBJ2-1	CASSRGTSGPYNEQFF	TGTGCCAGCAGCCGCGGGACTAGCGGCCCCTACAATGAGCAGTTCTTC
TRBV27	-	-	TRBJ2-1	CASSLSSGLLSSYNEQFF	TGTGCCAGCAGTTTATCGTCCGGACTTCTTAGCTCCTACAATGAGCAGTTCTTC
TRBV28	-	-	TRBJ1-2	CASSLWEGGYTF	TGTGCCAGCAGTTTATGGGAGGGTGGCTACACCTTC
TRBV27	-	-	TRBJ2-5	CASSYRGGTQYF	TGTGCCAGCAGTTATAGGGGGGGGACCCAGTACTTC
TRBV7-9	once	-	TRBJ2-1	CASSFAGADKQFF	TGTGCCAGCAGCTTTGCAGGGGCTGACAAGCAGTTCTTC
TRBV5-1	-	-	TRBJ2-7	CASSESSGRAYEQYF	TGCGCCAGCAGTGAGAGCAGCGGGCGGGCCTACGAGCAGTACTTC
TRBV5-4	-	TRBD2	TRBJ2-3	CASSSKAGSSTDTQYF	TGTGCCAGCAGCTCTAAAGCGGGGTCTAGCACAGATACGCAGTATTTT
TRBV3-1/TRBV3-2	-	TRBD2	TRBJ2-7	CASSLRLAGGNYEQYF	TGTGCCAGCAGCCTAAGGCTAGCGGGAGGAAATTACGAGCAGTACTTC
TRBV30	-	-	TRBJ1-6	CAWKLGSYNSPLHF	TGTGCCTGGAAGCTCGGGTCCTATAATTCACCCCTCCACTTT
TRBV28	few	TRBD1	TRBJ1-4	CASSPQGVKDEKLFF	TGTGCCAGCAGTCCACAGGGGGTTAAGGATGAAAAACTGTTTTTT
TRBV5-4	-	-	TRBJ1-4	CASSFPGVNEKLFF	TGTGCCAGCAGCTTCCCAGGGGTTAATGAAAAACTGTTTTTT
TRBV5-1	-	-	TRBJ2-7	CASSFPEEEQYF	TGCGCCAGCAGCTTCCCCGAGGAAGAGCAGTACTTC
TRBV18	few	TRBD2	TRBJ2-5	CASSLLAGGETQYF	TGTGCCAGCTCGCTGCTAGCGGGCGGGGAGACCCAGTACTTC
TRBV29-1	once	TRBD2	TRBJ2-3	CSVVGLAGAPDTQYF	TGCAGCGTTGTGGGGCTAGCGGGAGCGCCAGATACGCAGTATTTT
TRBV5-1	-	-	TRBJ1-2	CASGISRGGAYTF	TGCGCCAGCGGTATCTCCCGAGGGGGGGCTTACACCTTC
TRBV28	-	-	TRBJ1-4	CASTVAGVSNEKLFF	TGTGCCAGCACCGTAGCGGGGGTATCTAATGAAAAACTGTTTTTT
TRBV28	-	-	TRBJ2-5	CATSGGWETQYF	TGTGCCACCTCAGGGGGGTGGGAGACCCAGTACTTC